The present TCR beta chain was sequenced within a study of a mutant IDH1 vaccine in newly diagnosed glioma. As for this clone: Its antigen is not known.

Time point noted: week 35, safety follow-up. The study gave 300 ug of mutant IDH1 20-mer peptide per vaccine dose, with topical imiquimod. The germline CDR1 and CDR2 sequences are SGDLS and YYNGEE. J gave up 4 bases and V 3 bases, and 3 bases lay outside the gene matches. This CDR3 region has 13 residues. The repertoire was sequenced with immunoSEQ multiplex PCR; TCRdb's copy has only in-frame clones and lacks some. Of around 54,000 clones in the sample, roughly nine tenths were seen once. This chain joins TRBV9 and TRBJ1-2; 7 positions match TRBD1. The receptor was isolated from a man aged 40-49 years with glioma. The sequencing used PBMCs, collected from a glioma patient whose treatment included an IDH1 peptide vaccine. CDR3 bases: TGTGCCAGCAGCGCGGGGGACAGCTATGGCTACACCTTC. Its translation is CASSAGDSYGYTF. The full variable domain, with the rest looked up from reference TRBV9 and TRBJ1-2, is DSGVTQTPKHLITATGQRVTLRCSPRSGDLSVYWYQQSLDQGLQFLIQYYNGEERAKGNILERFSAQQFPDLHSELNLSSLELGDSALYFCASSAGDSYGYTFGSGTRLTVV.